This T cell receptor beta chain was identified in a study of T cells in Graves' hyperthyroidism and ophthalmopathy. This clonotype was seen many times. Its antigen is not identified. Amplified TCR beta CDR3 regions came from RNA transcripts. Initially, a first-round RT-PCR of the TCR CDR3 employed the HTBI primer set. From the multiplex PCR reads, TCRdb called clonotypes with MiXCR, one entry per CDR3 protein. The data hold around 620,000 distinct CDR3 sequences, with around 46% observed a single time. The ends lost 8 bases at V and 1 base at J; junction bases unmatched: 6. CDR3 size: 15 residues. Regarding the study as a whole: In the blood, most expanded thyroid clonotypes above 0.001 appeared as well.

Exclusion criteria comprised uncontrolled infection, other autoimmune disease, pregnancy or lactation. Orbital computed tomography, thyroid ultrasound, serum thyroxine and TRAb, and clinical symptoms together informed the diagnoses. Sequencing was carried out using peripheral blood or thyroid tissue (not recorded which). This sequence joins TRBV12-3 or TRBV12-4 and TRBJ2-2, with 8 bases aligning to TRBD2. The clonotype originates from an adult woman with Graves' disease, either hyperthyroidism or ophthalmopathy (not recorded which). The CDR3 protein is CASREGWWNTGELFF. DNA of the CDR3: TGTGCCAGCCGGGAGGGCTGGTGGAACACCGGGGAGCTGTTTTTT.